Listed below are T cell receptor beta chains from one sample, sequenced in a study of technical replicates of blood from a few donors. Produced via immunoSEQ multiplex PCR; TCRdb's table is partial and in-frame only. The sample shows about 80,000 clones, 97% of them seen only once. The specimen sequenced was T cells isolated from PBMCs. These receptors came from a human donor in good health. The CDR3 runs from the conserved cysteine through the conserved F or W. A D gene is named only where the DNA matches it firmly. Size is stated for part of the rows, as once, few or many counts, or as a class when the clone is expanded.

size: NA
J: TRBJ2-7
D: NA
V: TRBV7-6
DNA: TGTGCCAGCAGCTTAGGGGGGACTTCCTACGAGCAGTACTTC
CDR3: CASSLGGTSYEQYF

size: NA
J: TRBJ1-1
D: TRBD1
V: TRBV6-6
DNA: TGTGCCAGCAGTGGACTTCGCAGGGGGCAGGACACTGAAGCTTTCTTT
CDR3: CASSGLRRGQDTEAFF

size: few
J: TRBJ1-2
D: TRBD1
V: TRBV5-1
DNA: TGCGCCAGCAGCACCACAGGGGAGTGGTATGGCTACACCTTC
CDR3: CASSTTGEWYGYTF

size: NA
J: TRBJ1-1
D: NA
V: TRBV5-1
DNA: TGCGCCAGCAGCTTGGGGAGCATACTGAACACTGAAGCTTTCTTT
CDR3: CASSLGSILNTEAFF

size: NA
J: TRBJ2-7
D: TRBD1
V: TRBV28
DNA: TGTGCCAGCAGTTGGGGGACAGCCCAAAATGGCCACGAGCAGTACTTC
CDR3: CASSWGTAQNGHEQYF

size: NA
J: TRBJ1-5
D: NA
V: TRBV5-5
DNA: TGTGCCAGCAGCGGACTGTCGGCGCGGGGTAATCAGCCCCAGCATTTT
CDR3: CASSGLSARGNQPQHF

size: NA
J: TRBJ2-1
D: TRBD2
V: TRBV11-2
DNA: TGTGCCAGCTCTCCGGGACTAGCGGGAGGGCAGGGGTACAATGAGCAGTTCTTC
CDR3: CASSPGLAGGQGYNEQFF

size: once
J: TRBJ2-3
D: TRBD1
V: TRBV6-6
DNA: TGTGCCAGCAGTCCTGGGACAGGGAGCACAGATACGCAGTATTTT
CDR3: CASSPGTGSTDTQYF

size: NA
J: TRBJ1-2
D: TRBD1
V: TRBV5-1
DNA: TGCGCCAGCAGCTTGGGGAGGACAGGGAACATTTATGGCTACACCTTC
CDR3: CASSLGRTGNIYGYTF

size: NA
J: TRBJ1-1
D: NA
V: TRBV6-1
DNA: TGTGCCGGAGGAAAGGGTAACACTGAAGCTTTCTTT
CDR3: CAGGKGNTEAFF

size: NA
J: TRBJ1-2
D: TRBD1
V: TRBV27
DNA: TGTGCCAGCAGTCCCGACAGGGTGGGCTACACCTTC
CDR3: CASSPDRVGYTF

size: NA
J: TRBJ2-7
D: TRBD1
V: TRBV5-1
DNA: TGCGCCAGCAGCTTCTTGACAGGGGACTCCTACGAGCAGTACTTC
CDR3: CASSFLTGDSYEQYF

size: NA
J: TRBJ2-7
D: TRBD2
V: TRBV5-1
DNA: TGCGCCAGCAGCTTGCCTAGCGGGAGGACAAGCAGCGAGCAGTACTTC
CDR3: CASSLPSGRTSSEQYF

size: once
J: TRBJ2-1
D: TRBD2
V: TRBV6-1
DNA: TGTGCCAGCAGTGAGGTTGTAGCGGGAGGGAGGAATGAGCAGTTCTTC
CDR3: CASSEVVAGGRNEQFF

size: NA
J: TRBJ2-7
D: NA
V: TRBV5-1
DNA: TGCGCCAGCAGCTTGGCTACAAACAGGGTTTACGAGCAGTACTTC
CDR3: CASSLATNRVYEQYF

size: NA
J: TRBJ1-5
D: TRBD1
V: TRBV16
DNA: TGTGCCAGCAGCCCTTGGCTCGCTGGACAGGCGATACTCACAGGGCCCCAGCATTTT
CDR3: CASSPWLAGQAILTGPQHF

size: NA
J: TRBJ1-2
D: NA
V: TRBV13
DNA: TGTGCCAGCAGCCGGGGGGAGGTGGTCTATGGCTACACCTTC
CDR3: CASSRGEVVYGYTF

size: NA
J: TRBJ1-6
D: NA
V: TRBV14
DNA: TGTGCCAGCAGCCAAGCCATATTCAAAAGCAACAATTCACCCCTCCACTTT
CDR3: CASSQAIFKSNNSPLHF

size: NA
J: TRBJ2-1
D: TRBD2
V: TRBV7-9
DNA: TGTGCCAGCAGCTCTGTTAGCGGGGGCTACAATGAGCAGTTCTTC
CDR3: CASSSVSGGYNEQFF

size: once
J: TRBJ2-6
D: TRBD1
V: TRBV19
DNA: TGTGCCAGTAATGAACCGGGACAGGGGACCTCTGGGGCCAACGTCCTGACTTTC
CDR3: CASNEPGQGTSGANVLTF

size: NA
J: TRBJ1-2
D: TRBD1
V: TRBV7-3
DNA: TGTGCCAGCAGCCCTTCCGGGACAGGGCCCTATGGCTACACCTTC
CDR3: CASSPSGTGPYGYTF

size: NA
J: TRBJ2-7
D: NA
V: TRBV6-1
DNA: TGTGCCAGCAGTGTCAATTGGTCGGAGGGGAGCTACGAGCAGTACTTC
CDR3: CASSVNWSEGSYEQYF

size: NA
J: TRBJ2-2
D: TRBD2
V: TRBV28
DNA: TGTGCCAGCAACCAAAAGGACGGCGCGGGACTAGCGCCGAGTACTACGAACACCGGGGAGCTGTTTTTT
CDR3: CASNQKDGAGLAPSTTNTGELFF

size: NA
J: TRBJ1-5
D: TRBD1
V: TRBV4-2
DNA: TGTGCCAGCAGCGGAACGACAGGGGGAAGCAATCAGCCCCAGCATTTT
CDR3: CASSGTTGGSNQPQHF

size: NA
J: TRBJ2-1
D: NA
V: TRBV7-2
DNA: TGTGCCAGCAGCTTCCTACTCGAGAATGAGCAGTTCTTC
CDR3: CASSFLLENEQFF

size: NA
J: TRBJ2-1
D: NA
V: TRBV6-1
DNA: TGTGCCAGCAGTGAACGGACGGGACTGGTGAATGAGCAGTTCTTC
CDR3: CASSERTGLVNEQFF

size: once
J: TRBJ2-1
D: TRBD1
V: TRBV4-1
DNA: TGCGCCAGCACCCGACAGGGCTACAATGAGCAGTTCTTC
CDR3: CASTRQGYNEQFF

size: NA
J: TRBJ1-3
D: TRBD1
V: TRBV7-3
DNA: TGTGCCAGCAGCTTGAGGGGACAGATCGACGGAGACACCATATATTTT
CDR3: CASSLRGQIDGDTIYF

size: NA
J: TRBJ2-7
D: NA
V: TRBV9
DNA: TGTGCCAGCAGCGACGAGGCCTACGAGCAGTACTTC
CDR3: CASSDEAYEQYF

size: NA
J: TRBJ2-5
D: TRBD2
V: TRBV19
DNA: TGTGCCAGTAGTGGAACTAGCGGGAGGGGGGAGACCCAGTACTTC
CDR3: CASSGTSGRGETQYF

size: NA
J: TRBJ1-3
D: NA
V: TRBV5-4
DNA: TGTGCCAGCAGCCCGGGAGCGTCAAACACCATATATTTT
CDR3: CASSPGASNTIYF

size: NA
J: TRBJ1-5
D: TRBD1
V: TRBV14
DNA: TGTGCCAGCAGCCTACTTGGACAGGCCATTTATAGCAATCAGCCCCAGCATTTT
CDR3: CASSLLGQAIYSNQPQHF

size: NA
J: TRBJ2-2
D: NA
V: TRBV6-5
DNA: TGTGCCAGCACAGAGAACACCGGGGAGCTGTTTTTT
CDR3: CASTENTGELFF

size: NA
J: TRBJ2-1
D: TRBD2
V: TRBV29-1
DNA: TGCAGCGTGCTGACTAGCGGGGCCTCTTCCTACAATGAGCAGTTCTTC
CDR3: CSVLTSGASSYNEQFF

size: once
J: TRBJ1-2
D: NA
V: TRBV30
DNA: TGTGCCTACCAACCACCTCAGGCATATGGCTACACCTTC
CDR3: CAYQPPQAYGYTF

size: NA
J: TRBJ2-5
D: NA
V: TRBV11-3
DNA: TGTGCCAGCAGCTTAGACCCTGGGCTGAGTGAGACCCAGTACTTC
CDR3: CASSLDPGLSETQYF

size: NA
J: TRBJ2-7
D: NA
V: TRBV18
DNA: TGTGCCAGCTCACTTAGCGGAGGTGCAGAGCAGTACTTC
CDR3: CASSLSGGAEQYF

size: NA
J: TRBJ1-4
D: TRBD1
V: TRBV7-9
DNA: TGTGCCAGCAGCGCGACCGGGACAGGGACTGAAAAACTGTTTTTT
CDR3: CASSATGTGTEKLFF

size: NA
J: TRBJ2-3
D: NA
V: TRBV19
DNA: TGTGCCAGTAGTTTCCGAACAGGGAGAGGAACAGATACGCAGTATTTT
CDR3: CASSFRTGRGTDTQYF

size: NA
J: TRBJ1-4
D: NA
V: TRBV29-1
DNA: TGCAGCGTCGTTTCAGCAACTAATGAAAAACTGTTTTTT
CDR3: CSVVSATNEKLFF

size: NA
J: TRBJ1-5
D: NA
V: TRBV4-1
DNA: TGCGCCAGCAGCCACGGAGGACCCAATCAGCCCCAGCATTTT
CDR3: CASSHGGPNQPQHF

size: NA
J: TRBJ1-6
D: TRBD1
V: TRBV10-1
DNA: TGCGCCAGCTACAGGGGACCGATAGTGGATAATTCACCCCTCCACTTT
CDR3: CASYRGPIVDNSPLHF

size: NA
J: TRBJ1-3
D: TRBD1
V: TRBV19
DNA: TGTGCCAGTAGTTCACCGGGACAGGGTTCTGGAAACACCATATATTTT
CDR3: CASSSPGQGSGNTIYF

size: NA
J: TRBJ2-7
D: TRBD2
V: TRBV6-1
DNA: TGTGCCAGCAGTGAAGAGGGACTAGCGGTTAGTATTCCCTACGAGCAGTACTTC
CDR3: CASSEEGLAVSIPYEQYF

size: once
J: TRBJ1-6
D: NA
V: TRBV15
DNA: TGTGCCACCAGCACCGTAGACAGCCTGAATTCACCCCTCCACTTT
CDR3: CATSTVDSLNSPLHF

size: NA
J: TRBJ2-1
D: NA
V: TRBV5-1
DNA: TGCGCCAGCAGCTTGAATAACAATGAGCAGTTCTTC
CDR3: CASSLNNNEQFF

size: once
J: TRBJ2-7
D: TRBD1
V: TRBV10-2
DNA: TGCGCCAGCAGAGACAGGGGATTCCCCTACGAGCAGTACTTC
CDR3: CASRDRGFPYEQYF

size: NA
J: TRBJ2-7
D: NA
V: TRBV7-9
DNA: TGTGCCAGCAGCGGAGACTACGAGCAGTACTTC
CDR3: CASSGDYEQYF

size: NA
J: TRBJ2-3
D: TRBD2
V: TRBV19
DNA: TGTGCCAGTCTTCGGACTAGCGGGAGTAGCACAGATACGCAGTATTTT
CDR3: CASLRTSGSSTDTQYF

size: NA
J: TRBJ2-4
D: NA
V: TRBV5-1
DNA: TGCGCCAGCAGCTTGGTACCCCCCTGGTCTGGACAAGAAGCCAAAAACATTCAGTACTTC
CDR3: CASSLVPPWSGQEAKNIQYF

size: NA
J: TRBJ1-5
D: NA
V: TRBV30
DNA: TGTGCCTGGAGTTCGAAGGGACTGTACAATCAGCCCCAGCATTTT
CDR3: CAWSSKGLYNQPQHF

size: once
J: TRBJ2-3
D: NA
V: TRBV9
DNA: TGTGCCAGCAGCGCTTCGGACTATCTTTTCACAGATACGCAGTATTTT
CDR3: CASSASDYLFTDTQYF